The 25 T cell receptor beta chains in this list originate from one sample, sequenced in a study of cytomegalovirus exposure and HLA in healthy donors. It was with 60 Vbeta and 13 Jbeta primers that the PCR ran. Here immunoSEQ multiplex PCR was the method, and the copy in TCRdb shows in-frame clones only, minus some. This sample has about 62,000 clones, with about 81% found just once. The sequenced sample consisted of PBMCs. Receptor source: a woman aged 25 to 39 in good health and CMV-seronegative.

V is TRBV5-5 and J is TRBJ2-7, with TRBD1 as a possible D gene (5 bases). The CDR3 sequence is 15 residues long. The germline gives CDR1 SGHKS, CDR2 YYEKEE (reference sequence). The ends were cut back, 0 bases at V and 2 bases at J, with 12 bases in the middle. CDR3 protein: CASSLGAGRAYEQYF. The CDR3 region has the DNA TGTGCCAGCAGCTTGGGGGCCGGCAGGGCCTACGAGCAGTACTTC.

The chain is built from TRBV29-1 and TRBJ1-2; TRBD1 agrees at 11 bases. This CDR3 comprises 12 residues. The V gene end was trimmed by 6 bases and the J gene end by 5 bases; junction bases not matched to a gene: 2. Germline loops: CDR1 SQVTM, CDR2 ANQGSEA. Here the CDR3 reads CSVGDRGYGYTF. The CDR3 DNA reads as TGCAGCGTGGGGGACAGGGGGTATGGCTACACCTTC.

This chain's CDR3 is CASSIAAGGATGYTF. The CDR3 DNA reads as TGTGCCAGTAGTATTGCGGCAGGGGGCGCGACGGGCTACACCTTC. V gene TRBV19 combines with J gene TRBJ1-2; 8 bases fit TRBD1. The CDR3 covers 15 residues. The V gene's germline CDR1 is LNHDA and CDR2 SQIVND (reference sequence). V shed 3 bases, J shed 8 bases, and the junction held 11 bases outside the gene matches.

In its sample, this clone was seen a few times. J is TRBJ2-1 and V is TRBV19; 9 bases match TRBD1. Germline V lookup: CDR1 LNHDA, CDR2 SQIVND (reference sequence). V lost 3 bases and J lost 5; bases outside the gene matches: 11. The CDR3 has 17 residues. The CDR3 sequence is CASSILFTGGADNEQFF. In DNA form, the CDR3 reads TGTGCCAGTAGTATCCTCTTCACAGGGGGCGCCGACAATGAGCAGTTCTTC.

The V call is TRBV28, the J call TRBJ2-3; D gene uncertain. The V gene lost 2 bases and the J gene lost 6 bases, with 9 bases spanning the gap. CDR1 MDHEN and CDR2 SYDVKM come from the germline V gene. The CDR3 runs 13 residues. CDR3 sequence (DNA): TGTGCCAGCAGTTTAATATTCGGGGATACGCAGTATTTT. It translates to CASSLIFGDTQYF. Combining the CDR3 with reference TRBV28 and TRBJ2-3 gives the whole variable domain DVKVTQSSRYLVKRTGEKVFLECVQDMDHENMFWYRQDPGLGLRLIYFSYDVKMKEKGDIPEGYSVSREKKERFSLILESASTNQTSMYLCASSLIFGDTQYFGPGTRLTVL.

The gene calls are TRBV30 and TRBJ2-3, with D maybe TRBD1 (6 bases). Deletions cut 3 bases from V and 2 bases from J, with 18 bases between. The germline V gene encodes CDR1 GTSNPN and CDR2 SVGIG (reference sequence). This CDR3 has 16 residues. CDR3 region: CAWSAPTQGNTDTQYF. The CDR3 region has the DNA TGTGCCTGGAGCGCACCCACACAGGGCAACACAGATACGCAGTATTTT.

This chain links TRBV7-2 with TRBJ1-3, with D possibly TRBD1 on 5 matching bases. Germline loops: CDR1 SGHTA, CDR2 FQGNSA. Trimming shortened V by 1 base and J by 0 bases, and 13 bases separated the two germline ends. There are 17 residues in the CDR3. The CDR3 bases are TGTGCCAGCAGCTTAGTAGGCGGGGGGGTCTCTGGAAACACCATATATTTT. It encodes CASSLVGGGVSGNTIYF.

This clone was detected only once. CDR3 DNA sequence: TGTGCCAGCTCACCGACTAGCGGGTGGCCGAACACCGGGGAGCTGTTTTTT. Translated, it gives CASSPTSGWPNTGELFF. The genes are TRBV18 and TRBJ2-2, with 10 bases matching TRBD2. After removal of 3 bases from V and 0 bases from J, the junction contained 4 bases not matched to a gene. There are 17 residues in the CDR3. The germline V gene encodes CDR1 KGHSH and CDR2 LQKENI.

The chain combines TRBV6-6 with TRBJ1-1, with D possibly being TRBD1 (5 bases). The CDR3 consists of 12 residues. Germline V lookup: CDR1 MNHNY, CDR2 SVGAGI (reference sequence). V was trimmed by 7 bases and J by 6 bases, leaving 12 bases between them. The CDR3 nucleotides are TGTGCCAGCATAAGGGGCGACTCTGAAGCTTTCTTT. Residues: CASIRGDSEAFF.

This sequence joins TRBV27 and TRBJ2-2, with a possible D match to TRBD2 (5 bases). Germline V gene sequence: CDR1 MNHEY, CDR2 SMNVEV (reference sequence). Trimming left V 3 bases short and J 7 bases short, with 12 bases between. There are 14 residues in the CDR3. The CDR3 loop reads CASSLNAGGGELFF. CDR3 DNA sequence: TGTGCCAGCAGTTTGAATGCGGGTGGCGGGGAGCTGTTTTTT.

This clone is a singleton in its sample. The V and J genes are TRBV27 and TRBJ2-6, with D perhaps matching TRBD2 (6 bases). V was trimmed by 1 base and J by 1 base, leaving 14 bases between them. Germline lookup yields CDR1 MNHEY and CDR2 SMNVEV (reference sequence). The CDR3 contains 18 residues. DNA of the CDR3: TGTGCCAGCAGTTTATATGGAGGGGCTCATTCTGGGGCCAACGTCCTGACTTTC. Its translation: CASSLYGGAHSGANVLTF.

The chain couples TRBV2 to TRBJ2-2, with 12 bases that match TRBD2. Trimming took 4 bases from V and 6 from J; bases not matched to a gene: 3. This CDR3 has 15 amino acids. Germline CDR1 and CDR2: SNHLY and FYNNEI. CDR3 nucleotide sequence: TGTGCCAGCAGTGCGAGACTAGCGGGAGCCGGGGAGCTGTTTTTT. It codes for CASSARLAGAGELFF.

CDR3 in amino acids: CASSYVGGILLEQYF. Written as DNA, the CDR3 is TGTGCCAGCAGTTACGTCGGCGGGATACTTCTTGAGCAGTACTTC. The J gene is TRBJ2-7, the V gene TRBV6-5, with D possibly being TRBD2 (6 bases). The germline V gene encodes CDR1 MNHEY and CDR2 SVGAGI. V lost 2 bases and J 7 bases, leaving 18 bases between the germline ends. CDR3 length: 15 residues.

This clone was seen only once. The chain has TRBV27 and TRBJ2-3; D ambiguous. V shed 4 bases and J shed 5 bases, with 7 bases lying between them. CDR3 size: 12 residues. Germline CDR1 is MNHEY and CDR2 is SMNVEV (reference sequence). This CDR3 reads CASSYPGDTQYF. DNA of the CDR3: TGTGCCAGCAGTTACCCCGGAGATACGCAGTATTTT.

The rearrangement links TRBV10-3 to TRBJ1-5; 12 bases map to TRBD1. CDR1 and CDR2 (germline): ENHRY, SYGVKD. This CDR3 comprises 16 residues. J gave up 2 bases and V 2 bases, and 1 base lay outside the gene matches. The CDR3 loop reads CAISEGTGGRNQPQHF. The CDR3 DNA reads TGTGCCATCAGTGAGGGGACAGGGGGCCGCAATCAGCCCCAGCATTTT.

This clone has just a few counts. The V call is TRBV6-5, the J call TRBJ1-1, with D uncertain. Trimming left V 4 bases short and J 3 bases short, with 6 bases between. Germline lookup yields CDR1 MNHEY and CDR2 SVGAGI. This CDR3 is 12 amino acids long. The CDR3 nucleotides read TGTGCCAGCAGTTCGCGGGACACTGAAGCTTTCTTT. Encoded protein: CASSSRDTEAFF.

This chain joins TRBV25-1 and TRBJ1-4; 11 bases fit TRBD1. Germline trimming cut 0 bases from V and 2 bases from J; bases unmatched to any gene: 2. Per the germline V gene, CDR1 is MGHDK and CDR2 is SYGVNS. This CDR3 has 17 amino acids. The CDR3, as DNA: TGTGCCAGCAGTGAATATGGACAGGGGGCTACTAATGAAAAACTGTTTTTT. Its translation is CASSEYGQGATNEKLFF.

The CDR3 DNA follows: TGTGCCAGTAGTATGAGACTAGCGGGGACCACAGATACGCAGTATTTT. Translated: CASSMRLAGTTDTQYF. This chain joins TRBV19 and TRBJ2-3; 11 nucleotides align to TRBD2. Germline CDR1 reads LNHDA; CDR2 reads SQIVND (reference sequence). CDR3 size: 16 residues. Germline trimming cut 3 bases from V and 2 bases from J; bases unmatched to any gene: 4.

The chain carries TRBV9 and TRBJ2-1; 7 bases line up with TRBD2. The CDR3 sequence is 12 residues long. Looked up from germline, CDR1 is SGDLS and CDR2 is YYNGEE. The V gene end was trimmed by 0 bases and the J gene end by 13 bases; junction bases not matched to a gene: 4. In nucleotides, the CDR3 is TGTGCCAGCAGCGTAGGCGGGAGTCATCAGTTCTTC. Its translation is CASSVGGSHQFF.

This clone is a singleton in its sample. V gene TRBV6-1 combines with J gene TRBJ1-1; possibly TRBD1 for D (6 bases). The CDR3 is 14 residues long. Germline values: CDR1 MNHNS, CDR2 SASEGT. Trimming removed 4 bases at V and 2 bases at J, with 11 bases between. CDR3 sequence (DNA): TGTGCCAGCAGTGCACAGGGAAAAAACACTGAAGCTTTCTTT. Translation: CASSAQGKNTEAFF.

J is TRBJ1-1 and V is TRBV5-6; D remains ambiguous. CDR1 and CDR2 (germline): SGHDT, YYEEEE. V gave up 2 bases and J gave up 3 bases, with 11 bases separating them. The CDR3 is made up of 14 amino acids. CDR3 amino acids: CASSFPVEDTEAFF. In DNA form, the CDR3 reads TGTGCCAGCAGCTTTCCAGTTGAAGACACTGAAGCTTTCTTT.

The chain uses TRBV27 and TRBJ2-1; D is uncertain. V lost 3 bases and J 4 bases, leaving 7 bases between the germline ends. This CDR3 comprises 13 residues. Germline values: CDR1 MNHEY, CDR2 SMNVEV (reference sequence). This CDR3 reads CASSLGLYNEQFF. CDR3 nucleotides: TGTGCCAGCAGTTTGGGCCTATACAATGAGCAGTTCTTC.

This clone occurred once. This chain joins TRBV10-3 and TRBJ1-1; 7 bases map to TRBD1. With V trimmed by 5 bases and J by 10 bases, 7 bases remained unmatched. Germline CDR1 and CDR2: ENHRY and SYGVKD. The length of the CDR3 is 12 residues. The chain's CDR3 is CAISTGAGGAFF. DNA for the CDR3: TGTGCCATCAGTACAGGGGCTGGGGGAGCTTTCTTT.

The chain employs TRBV10-3 and TRBJ2-7; 10 bases line up with TRBD1. Germline-derived CDR1 and CDR2 are ENHRY and SYGVKD. Losses at the gene ends were 2 bases for V and 2 bases for J; bases not matched to a gene: 3. This CDR3 has 15 amino acids. The CDR3 DNA follows: TGTGCCATCAGTGAGGCGACAGGGGGCCCCTACGAGCAGTACTTC. Residues: CAISEATGGPYEQYF.

The V and J genes are TRBV5-6 and TRBJ1-4, with a weak D call TRBD1 (5 bases). The V and J ends lost 2 bases and 8 bases respectively, with 16 bases between them. This CDR3 is built from 15 residues. Germline V gene lookup returns CDR1 SGHDT and CDR2 YYEEEE. CDR3 nucleotides: TGTGCCAGCAGCTTCAGGGTCAGTGACAACGAAAAACTGTTTTTT. Protein: CASSFRVSDNEKLFF.